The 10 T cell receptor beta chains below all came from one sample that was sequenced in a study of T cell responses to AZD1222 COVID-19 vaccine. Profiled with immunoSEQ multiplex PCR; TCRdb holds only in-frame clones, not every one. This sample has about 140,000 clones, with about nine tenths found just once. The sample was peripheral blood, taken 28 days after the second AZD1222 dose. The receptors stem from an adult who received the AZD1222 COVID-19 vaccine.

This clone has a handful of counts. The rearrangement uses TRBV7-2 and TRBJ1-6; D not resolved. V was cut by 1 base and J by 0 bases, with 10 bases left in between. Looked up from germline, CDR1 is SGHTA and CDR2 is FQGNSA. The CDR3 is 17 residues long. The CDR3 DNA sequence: TGTGCCAGCAGCTTAGAACAGTTTGTCTCCTATAATTCACCCCTCCACTTT. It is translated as CASSLEQFVSYNSPLHF. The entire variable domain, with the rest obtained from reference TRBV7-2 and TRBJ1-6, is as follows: GAGVSQSPSNKVTEKGKDVELRCDPISGHTALYWYRQSLGQGLEFLIYFQGNSAPDKSGLPSDRFSAERTGGSVSTLTIQRTQQEDSAVYLCASSLEQFVSYNSPLHFGNGTRLTVT.

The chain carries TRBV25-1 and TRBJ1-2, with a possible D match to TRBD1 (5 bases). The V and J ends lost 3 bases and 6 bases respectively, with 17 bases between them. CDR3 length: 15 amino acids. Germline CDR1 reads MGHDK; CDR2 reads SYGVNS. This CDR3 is CASSERGAQLDGYTF. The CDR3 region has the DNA TGTGCCAGCAGTGAGAGAGGGGCACAACTGGATGGCTACACCTTC.

CDR3 nucleotide sequence: TGTGCCAGTAGGCAACAGGGCTACAATCAGCCCCAGCATTTT. Protein: CASRQQGYNQPQHF. The chain has TRBV19 and TRBJ1-5; D is possibly TRBD1 (6 bases). The CDR3 runs 14 residues. Deletions cut 6 bases from V and 3 bases from J, with 12 bases between. Germline values: CDR1 LNHDA, CDR2 SQIVND (reference sequence). The whole variable domain, remainder taken from reference TRBV19 and TRBJ1-5, is DGGITQSPKYLFRKEGQNVTLSCEQNLNHDAMYWYRQDPGQGLRLIYYSQIVNDFQKGDIAEGYSVSREKKESFPLTVTSAQKNPTAFYLCASRQQGYNQPQHFGDGTRLSIL.

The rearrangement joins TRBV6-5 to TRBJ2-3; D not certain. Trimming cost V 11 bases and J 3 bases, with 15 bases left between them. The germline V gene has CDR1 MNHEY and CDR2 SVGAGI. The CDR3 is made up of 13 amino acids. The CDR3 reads CAHRPAGTDTQYF. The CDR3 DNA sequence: TGTGCCCACCGGCCTGCCGGGACAGATACGCAGTATTTT.

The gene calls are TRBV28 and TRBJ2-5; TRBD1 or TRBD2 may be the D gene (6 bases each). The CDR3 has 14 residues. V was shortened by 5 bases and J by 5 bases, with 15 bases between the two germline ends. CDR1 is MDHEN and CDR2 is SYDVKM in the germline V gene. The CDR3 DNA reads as TGTGCCAGCAGTCCTCCGGGGGCCGGGGAGACCCAGTACTTC. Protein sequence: CASSPPGAGETQYF.

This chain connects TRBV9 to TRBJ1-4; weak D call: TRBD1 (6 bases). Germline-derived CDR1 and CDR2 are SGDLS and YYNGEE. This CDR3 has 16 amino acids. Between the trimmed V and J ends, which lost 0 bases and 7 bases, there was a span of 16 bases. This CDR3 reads CASSVGAARGSEKLFF. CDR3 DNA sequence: TGTGCCAGCAGCGTAGGAGCGGCCAGGGGTAGTGAAAAACTGTTTTTT.

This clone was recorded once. The DNA for the CDR3 is TGTGCCAGCAGCCAAGGTTCTCGAGAGCCAGATACGCAGTATTTT. This translates into CASSQGSREPDTQYF. V is TRBV4-2 and J is TRBJ2-3; D uncertain. The germline V gene encodes CDR1 LGHNA and CDR2 YNFKEQ. V shed 1 base and J shed 4 bases, with 12 bases lying between them. This CDR3 region has 15 residues.

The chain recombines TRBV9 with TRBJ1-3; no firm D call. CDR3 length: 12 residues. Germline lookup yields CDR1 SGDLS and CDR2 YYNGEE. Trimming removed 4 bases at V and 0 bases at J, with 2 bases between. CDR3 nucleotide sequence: TGTGCCAGCAGCACCTCTGGAAACACCATATATTTT. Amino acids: CASSTSGNTIYF.

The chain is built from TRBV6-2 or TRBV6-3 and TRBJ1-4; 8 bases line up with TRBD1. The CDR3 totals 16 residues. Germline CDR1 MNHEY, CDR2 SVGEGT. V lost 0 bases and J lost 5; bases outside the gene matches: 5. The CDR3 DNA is TGTGCCAGCAGTTACTCGATGGGACAGGCGAATGAAAAACTGTTTTTT. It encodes CASSYSMGQANEKLFF.

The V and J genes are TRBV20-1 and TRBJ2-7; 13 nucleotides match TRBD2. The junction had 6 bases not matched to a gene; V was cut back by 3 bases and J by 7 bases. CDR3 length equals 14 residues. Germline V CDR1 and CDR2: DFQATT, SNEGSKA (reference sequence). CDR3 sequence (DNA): TGCAGTGCTAGTCGACTAGCGGGAGGAGTGGAGCAGTACTTC. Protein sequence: CSASRLAGGVEQYF.